This T cell receptor (beta chain) was captured in a study of shared clonotypes between healthy human individuals. Overall study results and limits: A small donor pool kept down the genetic and exposure-history diversity that was represented.

TCRdb keeps only in-frame clones here, not all; method: immunoSEQ multiplex PCR. Among hundreds of thousands of clones listed, approximately 74% were seen once. A CD45RA+ naive subset and a CD45RA-negative memory subset were split from CD4+ cells. Points on this clone: Its cognate antigen is unknown.

V lost 4 bases and J lost 1, with 14 bases in between. Germline V gives CDR1 MNHNY, CDR2 SVGAGI (reference sequence). This CDR3 is 16 amino acids long. This TCR came from a woman younger than 45 in good health. The J gene is TRBJ2-4, the V gene TRBV6-6; D gene uncertain. The specimen sequenced was memory CD4+ T cells sorted from blood. The subset was: CD45RA-negative fraction. CDR3 nucleotides: TGTGCCAGCAGTTCGGGCCAAGCGTCTGCCAAAAACATTCAGTACTTC. Translating gives CASSSGQASAKNIQYF.